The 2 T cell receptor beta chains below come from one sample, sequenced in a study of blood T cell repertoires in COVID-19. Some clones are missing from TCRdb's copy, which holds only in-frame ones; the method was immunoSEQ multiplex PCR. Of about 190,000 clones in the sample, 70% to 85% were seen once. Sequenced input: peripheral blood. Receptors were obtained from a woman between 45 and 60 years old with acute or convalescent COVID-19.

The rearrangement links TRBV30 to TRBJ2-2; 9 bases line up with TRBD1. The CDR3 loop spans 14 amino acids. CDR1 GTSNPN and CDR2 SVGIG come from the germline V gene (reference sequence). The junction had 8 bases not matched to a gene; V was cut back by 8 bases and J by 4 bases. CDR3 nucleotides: TGTGCCATACGACAGGGGGAAGTCACCGGGGAGCTGTTTTTT. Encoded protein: CAIRQGEVTGELFF.

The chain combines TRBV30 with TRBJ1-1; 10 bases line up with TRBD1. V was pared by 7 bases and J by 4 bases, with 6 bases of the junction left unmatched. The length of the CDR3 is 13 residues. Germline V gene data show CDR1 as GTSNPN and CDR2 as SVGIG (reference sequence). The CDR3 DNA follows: TGTGCCTTCCGACAGGGGGCCGGCACTGAAGCTTTCTTT. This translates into CAFRQGAGTEAFF.